This T cell receptor (beta chain) was found in a study of blood T cell repertoires in COVID-19. Across the whole study: Acute and convalescent COVID-19 specimens originated in the United States, Italy and Spain. The cDNA or gDNA used as material had been derived from T cells, B-cell-depleted T cells, or PBMCs.

CDR1 and CDR2 (germline): DFQATT, SNEGSKA (reference sequence). V was clipped by 3 bases and J by 5 bases; unmatched bases: 8. The CDR3 is made up of 14 amino acids. Original analysis: Scientists estimated how many nucleated cells there were by amplifying reference gene primers. Using immunoSEQ multiplex PCR, the repertoire was profiled, and TCRdb retains in-frame clones only, with some absent. From that table come the V and J calls and clone size; the DNA was used to work out D and trimming. The data contain 300,000 to 500,000 clones, over 75% of them singletons. Participants, roughly 18 to 90 years old, spanned some 23 US areas.

The source material was PBMCs or T cells enriched from blood (not recorded which). The gene calls are TRBV20-1 and TRBJ2-5; 8 bases agree with TRBD1. The receptor's source is a woman aged 40 to 55 with acute COVID-19. This chain's CDR3 is CSASPGGALETQYF. In DNA form, the CDR3 reads TGCAGTGCTAGTCCAGGGGGCGCCCTGGAGACCCAGTACTTC.